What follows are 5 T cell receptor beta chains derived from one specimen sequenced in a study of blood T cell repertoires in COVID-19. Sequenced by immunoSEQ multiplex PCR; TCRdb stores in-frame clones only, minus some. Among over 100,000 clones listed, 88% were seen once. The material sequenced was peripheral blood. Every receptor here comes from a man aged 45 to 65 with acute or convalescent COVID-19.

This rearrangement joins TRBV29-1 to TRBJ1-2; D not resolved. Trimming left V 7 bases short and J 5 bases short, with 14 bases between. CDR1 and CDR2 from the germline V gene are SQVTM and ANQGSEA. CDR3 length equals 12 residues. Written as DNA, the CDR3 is TGCAGCGCAATAAGCCCCTCGTATGGCTACACCTTC. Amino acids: CSAISPSYGYTF.

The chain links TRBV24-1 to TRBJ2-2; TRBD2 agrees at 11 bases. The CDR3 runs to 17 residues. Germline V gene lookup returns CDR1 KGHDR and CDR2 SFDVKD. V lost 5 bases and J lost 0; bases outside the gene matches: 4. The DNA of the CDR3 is TGTGCCACCAGTGGTTCTAGCGGGGGGCCGAACACCGGGGAGCTGTTTTTT. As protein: CATSGSSGGPNTGELFF.

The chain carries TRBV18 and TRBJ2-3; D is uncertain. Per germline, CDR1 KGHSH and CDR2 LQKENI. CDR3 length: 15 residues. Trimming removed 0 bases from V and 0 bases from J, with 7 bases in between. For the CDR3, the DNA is TGTGCCAGCTCACCACCGGCCCGTAGCACAGATACGCAGTATTTT. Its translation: CASSPPARSTDTQYF.

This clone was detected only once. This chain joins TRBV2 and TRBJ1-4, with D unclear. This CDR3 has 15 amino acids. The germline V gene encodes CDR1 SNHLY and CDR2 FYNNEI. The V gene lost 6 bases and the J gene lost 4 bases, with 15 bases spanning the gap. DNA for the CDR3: TGTGCCAGCAGCCTTGGAAAACAGAATAATGAAAAACTGTTTTTT. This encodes CASSLGKQNNEKLFF.

CDR3 DNA sequence: TGTGCCAGCAGTCGAAGAGGACTTCTGAACACTGAAGCTTTCTTT. Translation gives CASSRRGLLNTEAFF. This chain links TRBV28 with TRBJ1-1; D is unresolved. The CDR3 is 15 residues long. Trimming left V 5 bases short and J 0 bases short, with 13 bases between. Looked up from germline, CDR1 is MDHEN and CDR2 is SYDVKM.